This TCR beta chain was captured in a study of blood T cell repertoires in COVID-19. Study in general: Samples taken during acute and convalescent COVID-19 were collected in the United States, Italy and Spain. PBMCs, B-cell-depleted T cells, or T cells were the source of the cDNA or gDNA that made up the material.

Germline lookup yields CDR1 LNHDA and CDR2 SQIVND (reference sequence). This CDR3 contains 18 residues. The V gene lost 0 bases and the J gene lost 0 bases, with 15 bases spanning the gap. Assay used: immunoSEQ multiplex PCR; TCRdb lists only in-frame clones, some missing. The repertoire has over 350,000 clones, roughly 88% of them found once; the top ten carry more than 1.4%. The material sequenced was peripheral blood. This clonotype was sampled from a young woman with active or convalescent COVID-19. J is TRBJ1-5 and V is TRBV19; perhaps TRBD1 as D (6 bases). CDR3 protein: CASSIDSNRVYSNQPQHF. CDR3 nucleotides: TGTGCCAGTAGTATAGATTCCAACAGGGTCTATAGCAATCAGCCCCAGCATTTT.